This T cell receptor (beta chain) was recorded in a study of response to subunit inactivated influenza vaccine. Study-level results: Every seasonal influenza vaccination brings in few new T cells, the authors suggested.

MiXCR, applied by TCRdb to the RT-PCR reads, yields one record per CDR3 protein. The sample contains hundreds of thousands of distinct CDR3 sequences, approximately 14% of which appear only once. In the case of this clonotype: The antigen is unknown.

Germline loops: CDR1 DFQATT, CDR2 SNEGSKA (reference sequence). V lost 4 bases and J 2 bases, leaving 14 bases between the germline ends. CDR3 length: 14 amino acids. V is TRBV20-1 and J is TRBJ1-1, with D uncertain. The source material was PBMCs from blood, sampled 14 days before vaccination. The receptor was derived from a man between 45 and 60 years old who received an inactivated influenza vaccine. The CDR3 sequence: CSATSMGRNTEAFF. Here the CDR3 DNA reads TGCAGTGCTACGTCGATGGGCCGAAACACTGAAGCTTTCTTT.